One and the same sample provided the 9 T cell receptor beta chains below, sequenced in a study of shared clonotypes between healthy human individuals. Method: immunoSEQ multiplex PCR; TCRdb's copy keeps in-frame clones and lacks some. Of roughly 2.5 million clones in the sample, more than 80% were seen once. The sample comprised naive CD4+ T cells sorted from blood. Subset of the sample: CD45RA+ positively selected. These receptors originate from a man aged 18 to 35 in good health.

The J gene is TRBJ2-3, the V gene TRBV5-1; 7 nucleotides agree with TRBD2. The CDR3 spans 16 residues. The V and J ends lost 6 bases and 5 bases, in that order; junction bases with no gene match: 15. In germline, CDR1 is SGHRS, CDR2 YFSETQ. CDR3 nucleotide sequence: TGCGCCAGCACAAGGGTCTTGAGCGGGGCTGAAGATACGCAGTATTTT. It is translated as CASTRVLSGAEDTQYF.

The chain has TRBV7-2 and TRBJ2-5; D is undetermined. The V end lost 0 bases, the J end lost 1 base, and 12 bases lay between the germline ends. Germline V lookup: CDR1 SGHTA, CDR2 FQGNSA. The CDR3 loop spans 16 amino acids. Here the CDR3 DNA reads TGTGCCAGCAGCTTAGCCTACTCCTCCCTCCAAGAGACCCAGTACTTC. It encodes CASSLAYSSLQETQYF. Drawing the rest from reference TRBV7-2 and TRBJ2-5, the complete variable domain is GAGVSQSPSNKVTEKGKDVELRCDPISGHTALYWYRQSLGQGLEFLIYFQGNSAPDKSGLPSDRFSAERTGGSVSTLTIQRTQQEDSAVYLCASSLAYSSLQETQYFGPGTRLLVL.

On this clone itself: This CDR3 is also generated by other DNA sequences in the sample. This chain uses TRBV5-1 with TRBJ1-3; D gene uncertain. Germline CDR1 is SGHRS and CDR2 is YFSETQ. The CDR3 extends over 15 amino acids. V lost 2 bases, J lost 0 bases, and 9 bases lay in between. The CDR3 spells CASSLGTNSGNTIYF. DNA for the CDR3: TGCGCCAGCAGCTTAGGAACGAACTCTGGAAACACCATATATTTT.

In the case of this clone: The identical CDR3 is also encoded by other nucleotide sequences in the sample. The chain recombines TRBV7-9 with TRBJ1-1; D is unresolved. Deletions cut 2 bases from V and 1 base from J, with 8 bases between. The CDR3 totals 14 residues. Germline V gene lookup returns CDR1 SEHNR and CDR2 FQNEAQ (reference sequence). CDR3 DNA sequence: TGTGCCAGCAGCTTATCTGGAGCGAACACTGAAGCTTTCTTT. It yields the protein CASSLSGANTEAFF.

In this sample, this clone turned up a few times. This sample also contains other DNA sequences that code for the same CDR3. The V call is TRBV2, the J call TRBJ1-6; D might be TRBD1 (5 bases). The V end lost 4 bases, the J end lost 7 bases, and 8 bases lay between the germline ends. This CDR3 has 13 residues. The germline CDR1 and CDR2 sequences are SNHLY and FYNNEI. CDR3 nucleotides: TGTGCCAGCAGTGGGGGGAGAAATTCACCCCTCCACTTT. Its translation: CASSGGRNSPLHF. The whole variable domain, filled in from reference TRBV2 and TRBJ1-6, reads EPEVTQTPSHQVTQMGQEVILRCVPISNHLYFYWYRQILGQKVEFLVSFYNNEISEKSEIFDDQFSVERPDGSNFTLKIRSTKLEDSAMYFCASSGGRNSPLHFGNGTRLTVT.

The chain is built from TRBV6-5 and TRBJ1-5; 8 bases are shared with TRBD1. Germline CDR1 reads MNHEY; CDR2 reads SVGAGI. The CDR3 runs to 15 residues. The ends lost 5 bases at V and 7 bases at J; junction bases unmatched: 10. The CDR3 sequence is CASSHPGQGGQPQHF. The CDR3 nucleotides read TGTGCCAGCAGTCACCCCGGACAGGGCGGACAGCCCCAGCATTTT.

This chain uses TRBV2 with TRBJ1-3; perhaps TRBD1 as D (6 bases). The V gene's germline CDR1 is SNHLY and CDR2 FYNNEI. Trimming pared 2 bases from V and 2 bases from J, leaving 10 bases between. CDR3 length: 15 amino acids. For the CDR3, the DNA is TGTGCCAGCAGTGAAAACACAGGGACTGGAAACACCATATATTTT. Its protein product is CASSENTGTGNTIYF.

The chain is built from TRBV29-1 and TRBJ1-4; possibly TRBD1 for D (6 bases). The CDR3 covers 15 residues. Trimming removed 4 bases at V and 5 bases at J, with 17 bases between. The germline V gene encodes CDR1 SQVTM and CDR2 ANQGSEA. As DNA, the CDR3 is TGCAGCGTTGCCCACAGGGTGAGCCCCAATGAAAAACTGTTTTTT. This sequence encodes CSVAHRVSPNEKLFF.

The chain couples TRBV10-2 to TRBJ1-5; D not resolved. Trimming stripped 3 bases from V and 3 bases from J, with 9 bases between. The germline gives CDR1 WSHSY, CDR2 SAAADI. This CDR3 spans 14 amino acids. The CDR3 reads CASSDSNTNQPQHF. CDR3 coding DNA: TGCGCCAGCAGTGACTCGAATACCAATCAGCCCCAGCATTTT.